A selection of T cell receptor beta chains follows, all from one sample in a study of blood T cell repertoires in COVID-19. The table came from immunoSEQ multiplex PCR; TCRdb's copy has only in-frame clones and leaves some out. The repertoire holds 75,000 to 85,000 clones, 75% to 90% seen once, with roughly a sixth in the top ten. Sequencing was carried out using peripheral blood. These receptors were obtained from a human donor in a cohort sampled during active COVID-19. Each CDR3 is given with its conserved first and last residue. A D gene is named only where the DNA matches it firmly. Not every row has a clone size; where given, it reads once, few, many or a size class.

v_gene,j_gene,d_gene,abundance,CDR3nt,CDR3aa
TRBV18,TRBJ1-1,-,once,TGTGCCAGCTCACCACTGGGGACAAGGGGCCTGGGTGAAGCTTTCTTT,CASSPLGTRGLGEAFF
TRBV15,TRBJ2-3,TRBD2,-,TGTGCCACCAGCAGGGGGGGGTCGAGGCCGGCAGATACGCAGTATTTT,CATSRGGSRPADTQYF
TRBV3-1/TRBV3-2,TRBJ2-7,-,-,TGTGCCACCTGTTCATGGGAGAGCTTCTACGAGCAGTACTTC,CATCSWESFYEQYF
TRBV11-3,TRBJ2-2,TRBD1,once,TGTGCCAGCAGCTTCCCGGGACAGGGGGCTATTACCGGGGAGCTGTTTTTT,CASSFPGQGAITGELFF
TRBV7-3,TRBJ2-3,TRBD2,once,TGTGCCAGCAGCTTAACCTACGGCGGGACTAGCGGGAGAGACAATACGCAGTATTTT,CASSLTYGGTSGRDNTQYF
TRBV11-2,TRBJ2-3,TRBD2,-,TGTGCCAGTTCGGGGGGTTACACAGATACGCAGTATTTT,CASSGGYTDTQYF
TRBV29-1,TRBJ2-4,-,-,TGCAGCGTTGAAGATCGCAGGGCAGCCAAAAACATTCAGTACTTC,CSVEDRRAAKNIQYF
TRBV21-1,TRBJ1-5,-,-,TGTGCCAGCAGCAAAGGGTCAGGGAGCAATCAGCCCCAGCATTTT,CASSKGSGSNQPQHF
TRBV6-2/TRBV6-3,TRBJ1-5,-,-,TGTGCCAGCAGTTCCCAGGGATTTTTTCAGCCCCAGCATTTT,CASSSQGFFQPQHF
TRBV2,TRBJ2-5,TRBD1,-,TGTGCCAGCAGTGAACTGGGACAGGGGGCGGAGACCCAGTACTTC,CASSELGQGAETQYF
TRBV11-3,TRBJ1-6,-,few,TGTGCCAGCAGCTTACGAGGGGGTTCAAGCTCCTATAATTCACCCCTCCACTTT,CASSLRGGSSSYNSPLHF
TRBV6-5,TRBJ1-6,-,-,TGTGCCAGCAGCCTCAGCGGGTCACCCCTCCACTTT,CASSLSGSPLHF
TRBV9,TRBJ2-1,TRBD1,-,TGTGCCAGCAGCGCTCCTCCGGGACAGAGTAATGCGCAGTTCTTC,CASSAPPGQSNAQFF
TRBV10-3,TRBJ1-4,-,-,TGTGCCACCAACGACGGGAGGCCTAATGAAAAACTGTTTTTT,CATNDGRPNEKLFF
TRBV18,TRBJ2-1,TRBD2,-,TGTGCCAGCTCACCACTAGCGGGAGATCTCAATGAGCAGTTCTTC,CASSPLAGDLNEQFF
TRBV24-1,TRBJ2-1,TRBD2,-,TGTGCCACCAGTGACCGACGGGGGGTGGCCTACAATGAGCAGTTCTTC,CATSDRRGVAYNEQFF
TRBV10-3,TRBJ1-2,TRBD1,-,TGTGCCATCAGGACAGGGAACTATGGCTACACCTTC,CAIRTGNYGYTF
TRBV19,TRBJ2-7,-,many,TGTGCCAGTAGTCCGGGACACAATTACGAGCAGTACTTC,CASSPGHNYEQYF